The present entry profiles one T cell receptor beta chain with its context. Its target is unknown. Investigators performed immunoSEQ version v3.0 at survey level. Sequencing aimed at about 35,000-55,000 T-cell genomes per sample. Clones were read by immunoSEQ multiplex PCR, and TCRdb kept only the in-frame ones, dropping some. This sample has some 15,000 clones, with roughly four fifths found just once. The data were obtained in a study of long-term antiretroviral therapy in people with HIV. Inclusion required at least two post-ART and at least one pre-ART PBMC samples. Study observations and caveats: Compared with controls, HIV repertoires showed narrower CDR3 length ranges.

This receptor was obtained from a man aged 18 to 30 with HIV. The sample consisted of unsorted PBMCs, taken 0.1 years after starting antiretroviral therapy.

CDR3 sequence reads: CASSAVTQEAETQYF. The CDR3 nucleotides are TGTGCCAGCAGCGCTGTGACCCAAGAGGCGGAGACCCAGTACTTC. The V and J genes are TRBV7-9 and TRBJ2-5; D is unresolved. Germline-derived CDR1 and CDR2 are SEHNR and FQNEAQ (reference sequence). This CDR3 has 15 residues. Between the trimmed V and J ends, which lost 5 bases and 5 bases, there was a span of 18 bases.